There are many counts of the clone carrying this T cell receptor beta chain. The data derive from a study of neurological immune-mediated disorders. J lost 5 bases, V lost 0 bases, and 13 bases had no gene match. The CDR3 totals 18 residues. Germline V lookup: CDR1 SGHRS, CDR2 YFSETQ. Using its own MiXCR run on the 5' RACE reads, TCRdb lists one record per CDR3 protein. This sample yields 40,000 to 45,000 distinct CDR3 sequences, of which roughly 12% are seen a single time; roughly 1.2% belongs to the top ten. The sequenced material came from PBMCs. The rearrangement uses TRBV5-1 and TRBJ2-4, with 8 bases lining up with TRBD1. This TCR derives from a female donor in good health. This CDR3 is CASSLGTGPGDGQNIQYF. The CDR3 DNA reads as TGCGCCAGCAGCTTGGGGACAGGGCCAGGGGATGGCCAAAACATTCAGTACTTC.